Listed here are 31 T cell receptor beta chains from one sample, sequenced in a study of control samples from healthy donors and cancer patients. Measured with immunoSEQ multiplex PCR; TCRdb has only the in-frame clones, and not every one. Seen here are 95,000 to 150,000 clones, approximately 88% observed once, and the top ten hold less than 3.5%. The sample comprised blood. These receptors were collected from a man between 40 and 49 years old in good health.

This clone was seen just once. Other DNA sequences within the sample encode an identical CDR3. This rearrangement joins TRBV9 to TRBJ1-3; possible D gene TRBD1, 5 bases. Germline V CDR1 and CDR2: SGDLS, YYNGEE. V was cut by 3 bases and J by 4 bases, with 11 bases left in between. This CDR3 spans 14 amino acids. Here the CDR3 DNA reads TGTGCCAGCAGCGGGCAGGGCTCAGGAAACACCATATATTTT. It yields the protein CASSGQGSGNTIYF.

The chain employs TRBV2 and TRBJ1-5, with D unclear. V lost 4 bases to trimming and J lost 1 base, with 8 bases between them. This CDR3 is 14 amino acids long. CDR1 and CDR2 from the germline V gene are SNHLY and FYNNEI. For the CDR3, the DNA is TGTGCCAGCAGTGCGGACGGAAGCAATCAGCCCCAGCATTTT. Protein product: CASSADGSNQPQHF. The whole variable domain, remainder taken from reference TRBV2 and TRBJ1-5, is EPEVTQTPSHQVTQMGQEVILRCVPISNHLYFYWYRQILGQKVEFLVSFYNNEISEKSEIFDDQFSVERPDGSNFTLKIRSTKLEDSAMYFCASSADGSNQPQHFGDGTRLSIL.

This clone was counted a single time. The chain combines TRBV7-3 with TRBJ2-5, with 7 bases aligning to TRBD1. After removal of 5 bases from V and 5 bases from J, the junction contained 11 bases not matched to a gene. CDR1 and CDR2 (germline): SGHTA, FQGTGA. The CDR3 has 15 amino acids. The CDR3 reads CASSPRQGPRETQYF. DNA of the CDR3: TGTGCCAGCAGCCCCCGACAGGGCCCTCGGGAGACCCAGTACTTC.

The table lists this clone with a count of one. The chain links TRBV4-1 to TRBJ2-1; TRBD2 matches 15 bases. CDR3 length: 17 residues. The germline V gene has CDR1 MGHRA and CDR2 YSYEKL. The V gene end was trimmed by 0 bases and the J gene end by 9 bases; junction bases not matched to a gene: 6. The CDR3 protein is CASSQESGLAGGSEQFF. The CDR3, as DNA: TGCGCCAGCAGCCAAGAATCGGGACTAGCGGGGGGCAGTGAGCAGTTCTTC.

The chain recombines TRBV12-2 with TRBJ1-6. TRBV12-2 is flagged as a pseudogene. CDR3 length equals 18 residues. Here the CDR3 reads CASRFRDAKSSYNSPLHF. The CDR3 DNA sequence: TGTGCAAGTCGCTTCCGGGATGCCAAGAGCTCCTATAATTCACCCCTCCACTTT.

The chain couples TRBV11-3 to TRBJ2-6; possible D gene TRBD2, 6 bases. Germline values: CDR1 SGHNT, CDR2 YENEEA. This CDR3 has 16 residues. V was clipped by 10 bases and J by 2 bases, with 18 bases between them. CDR3 in DNA: TGTGCCACCAAGAACGAGGGACTTGCTGGGGCCAACGTCCTGACTTTC. This sequence encodes CATKNEGLAGANVLTF.

The chain combines TRBV5-1 with TRBJ2-5; D is unresolved. The CDR3 has 14 amino acids. CDR1 and CDR2 (germline): SGHRS, YFSETQ. The ends were cut back, 0 bases at V and 0 bases at J, with 6 bases in the middle. CDR3 nucleotide sequence: TGCGCCAGCAGCTTGGGCCGGCACCAAGAGACCCAGTACTTC. The encoded protein is CASSLGRHQETQYF.

V is TRBV30 and J is TRBJ2-7, with 7 bases identical to TRBD1. After removal of 1 base from V and 1 base from J, the junction contained 4 bases not matched to a gene. Germline V lookup: CDR1 GTSNPN, CDR2 SVGIG (reference sequence). The CDR3 covers 14 residues. In DNA form, the CDR3 reads TGTGCCTGGAGTGGACAGGGATTTTCCTACGAGCAGTACTTC. Translated, it gives CAWSGQGFSYEQYF.

This chain connects TRBV5-1 to TRBJ2-1; 7 bases align to TRBD1. V was pared by 2 bases and J by 6 bases, with 8 bases of the junction left unmatched. The length of the CDR3 is 15 residues. In germline, CDR1 is SGHRS, CDR2 YFSETQ. The CDR3 protein is CASSLDRDIGNEQFF. Here the CDR3 DNA reads TGCGCCAGCAGCTTAGACAGGGATATTGGCAATGAGCAGTTCTTC.

The chain joins TRBV27 to TRBJ1-6; no definite D call. Trimming took 6 bases from V and 10 from J, leaving 13 bases between them. The germline CDR1 and CDR2 sequences are MNHEY and SMNVEV (reference sequence). CDR3 length: 13 residues. The CDR3 spells CASSEELVSPLHF. CDR3 in DNA: TGTGCCAGCAGCGAGGAATTGGTATCACCCCTCCACTTT.

The chain couples TRBV6-6 to TRBJ1-1; a weak D match, TRBD1 (6 bases). Germline CDR1 reads MNHNY; CDR2 reads SVGAGI (reference sequence). The CDR3 sequence is 14 residues long. Trimming removed 6 bases at V and 3 bases at J, with 14 bases between. The CDR3 DNA is TGTGCCAGCAGATGGGACATCACGGACACTGAAGCTTTCTTT. Its translation is CASRWDITDTEAFF.

The chain links TRBV6-6 to TRBJ2-6, with 15 nucleotides matching TRBD2. Germline V gives CDR1 MNHNY, CDR2 SVGAGI (reference sequence). With V trimmed by 6 bases and J by 0 bases, 9 bases remained unmatched. The CDR3 runs to 20 residues. CDR3 in DNA: TGTGCCAGCAGCACCGGGACTAGCGGGGGGTCCAACTCTGGGGCCAACGTCCTGACTTTC. Translating gives CASSTGTSGGSNSGANVLTF.

This sequence joins TRBV14 and TRBJ1-1; tentative D call: TRBD1 (5 bases). CDR3 length: 15 residues. V lost 4 bases and J 3 bases, leaving 15 bases between the germline ends. From germline, CDR1 is SGHDN and CDR2 FVKESK. The CDR3, as DNA: TGTGCCAGCAGCCCTCTAGGACATGCAGACACTGAAGCTTTCTTT. It specifies CASSPLGHADTEAFF.

The chain is built from TRBV30 and TRBJ1-5, with D possibly matching TRBD1 (5 bases). The CDR3 length is 13 residues. Germline CDR1 reads GTSNPN; CDR2 reads SVGIG (reference sequence). V lost 0 bases and J 7 bases, leaving 10 bases between the germline ends. The CDR3 reads CAWSVLGEQPQHF. DNA of the CDR3: TGTGCCTGGAGTGTTTTAGGGGAGCAGCCCCAGCATTTT. The full variable domain, completed using reference TRBV30 and TRBJ1-5, is SQTIHQWPATLVQPVGSPLSLECTVEGTSNPNLYWYRQAAGRGLQLLFYSVGIGQISSEVPQNLSASRPQDRQFILSSKKLLLSDSGFYLCAWSVLGEQPQHFGDGTRLSIL.

This clone was observed a few times. V gene TRBV7-9 combines with J gene TRBJ2-1, with 10 bases lining up with TRBD2. Germline values: CDR1 SEHNR, CDR2 FQNEAQ (reference sequence). The CDR3 has 15 residues. J gave up 7 bases and V 0 bases, and 3 bases lay outside the gene matches. The CDR3, as DNA: TGTGCCAGCAGCTTAGCTAGCGGGGGGTCGAATGAGCAGTTCTTC. This sequence encodes CASSLASGGSNEQFF.

The chain combines TRBV5-1 with TRBJ1-2; D is undetermined. The CDR3 is 14 residues long. V lost 0 bases and J lost 1, with 7 bases in between. Germline V CDR1 and CDR2: SGHRS, YFSETQ. The CDR3 protein is CASSLDSGNYGYTF. The CDR3 DNA reads TGCGCCAGCAGCTTGGACAGCGGTAACTATGGCTACACCTTC. Using reference TRBV5-1 and TRBJ1-2 for the parts outside the CDR3, the full variable domain is KAGVTQTPRYLIKTRGQQVTLSCSPISGHRSVSWYQQTPGQGLQFLFEYFSETQRNKGNFPGRFSGRQFSNSRSEMNVSTLELGDSALYLCASSLDSGNYGYTFGSGTRLTVV.

The chain has TRBV7-9 and TRBJ1-2, with D perhaps TRBD1 (5 bases). The CDR3 has 16 amino acids. Germline V gene data show CDR1 as SEHNR and CDR2 as FQNEAQ (reference sequence). The V end lost 7 bases, the J end lost 2 bases, and 20 bases lay between the germline ends. CDR3 DNA: TGTGCCAGCATCCAGCAAGTGGGGGAGCGGAACTATGGCTACACCTTC. Protein product: CASIQQVGERNYGYTF.

The chain carries TRBV29-1 and TRBJ1-5, with D possibly being TRBD1 (6 bases). V lost 5 bases to trimming and J lost 3 bases, with 8 bases between them. The germline V gene has CDR1 SQVTM and CDR2 ANQGSEA. There are 12 residues in the CDR3. The CDR3 here is CSVRDNNQPQHF. In nucleotides, the CDR3 is TGCAGCGTTAGGGACAACAATCAGCCCCAGCATTTT.

The chain combines TRBV5-4 with TRBJ1-1, with no clear D. Germline CDR1 is SGHNT and CDR2 is YYREEE (reference sequence). The CDR3 is made up of 14 amino acids. V was cut by 0 bases and J by 6 bases, with 12 bases left in between. CDR3 sequence reads: CASSLVGSTAEAFF. The CDR3 DNA follows: TGTGCCAGCAGCTTGGTAGGGAGTACAGCTGAAGCTTTCTTT. The complete variable domain, with remaining parts taken from reference TRBV5-4 and TRBJ1-1, reads ETGVTQSPTHLIKTRGQQVTLRCSSQSGHNTVSWYQQALGQGPQFIFQYYREEENGRGNFPPRFSGLQFPNYSSELNVNALELDDSALYLCASSLVGSTAEAFFGQGTRLTVV.

The rearrangement uses TRBV7-8 and TRBJ2-7; D call uncertain. There are 12 residues in the CDR3. V was trimmed by 5 bases and J by 1 base, leaving 6 bases between them. CDR1 is SGHVS, CDR2 FQNEAQ, per germline. CDR3 nucleotide sequence: TGTGCCAGCAGCCCCCAGTCCTACGAGCAGTACTTC. Residues: CASSPQSYEQYF.

V usage is TRBV6-5 and J usage is TRBJ1-4; the D gene is possibly TRBD1 (6 bases). V was clipped by 8 bases and J by 5 bases, with 18 bases between them. There are 15 residues in the CDR3. The germline CDR1 and CDR2 sequences are MNHEY and SVGAGI. The CDR3 coding sequence is TGTGCCAGCTCCACCGGCCGGGGGGGCAATGAAAAACTGTTTTTT. It is translated as CASSTGRGGNEKLFF.

V usage is TRBV24-1 and J usage is TRBJ2-1, with 7 positions matching TRBD2. This CDR3 contains 16 residues. Germline loops: CDR1 KGHDR, CDR2 SFDVKD. V lost 0 bases, J lost 2 bases, and 3 bases stayed unmatched. The CDR3 loop is CATSDLDGGTYNEQFF. In DNA form, the CDR3 reads TGTGCCACCAGTGATTTGGACGGGGGGACCTACAATGAGCAGTTCTTC.

J is TRBJ1-5 and V is TRBV19, with D possibly TRBD1 on 5 matching bases. V shed 7 bases and J shed 4 bases, with 11 bases lying between them. Germline CDR1 reads LNHDA; CDR2 reads SQIVND (reference sequence). The CDR3 is made up of 13 amino acids. CDR3 sequence: CASTDQGNQPQHF. In nucleotides, the CDR3 is TGTGCCAGTACCGATCAGGGAAATCAGCCCCAGCATTTT.

This rearrangement joins TRBV24-1 to TRBJ1-4, with 10 bases fitting TRBD1. Losses at the gene ends were 4 bases for V and 2 bases for J; bases not matched to a gene: 3. The CDR3 has 16 amino acids. CDR1 is KGHDR, CDR2 SFDVKD, per germline. This chain's CDR3 is CATSEGQGRTNEKLFF. The CDR3 DNA reads as TGTGCCACCAGTGAGGGACAGGGGCGTACTAATGAAAAACTGTTTTTT.

This sequence joins TRBV18 and TRBJ1-4, with D perhaps matching TRBD1 (6 bases). Trimming took 4 bases from V and 6 from J, leaving 18 bases between them. CDR3 length: 16 amino acids. Germline V CDR1 and CDR2: KGHSH, LQKENI. CDR3 in amino acids: CASSRVSDRLYEKLFF. The CDR3, as DNA: TGTGCCAGCTCACGAGTCTCGGACAGATTATATGAAAAACTGTTTTTT. Full variable domain (remainder filled in from reference TRBV18 and TRBJ1-4): NAGVMQNPRHLVRRRGQEARLRCSPMKGHSHVYWYRQLPEEGLKFMVYLQKENIIDESGMPKERFSAEFPKEGPSILRIQQVVRGDSAAYFCASSRVSDRLYEKLFFGSGTQLSVL.

J is TRBJ1-1 and V is TRBV6-5, with D tentatively TRBD1 (5 bases). Germline loops: CDR1 MNHEY, CDR2 SVGAGI. The CDR3 covers 14 residues. With 2 bases removed from V and 0 bases from J, the gap between germline ends came to 7 bases. CDR3 protein: CASSYRGMNTEAFF. CDR3 coding DNA: TGTGCCAGCAGTTACAGGGGCATGAACACTGAAGCTTTCTTT.

This chain joins TRBV18 and TRBJ1-4; D may be TRBD1 (6 bases). V lost 4 bases and J lost 0, with 12 bases in between. There are 16 residues in the CDR3. The germline CDR1 and CDR2 sequences are KGHSH and LQKENI. Here the CDR3 reads CASSLDSSATNEKLFF. The CDR3 coding sequence is TGTGCCAGCTCACTGGACAGTTCTGCAACTAATGAAAAACTGTTTTTT. The full variable domain, with the rest looked up from reference TRBV18 and TRBJ1-4, is NAGVMQNPRHLVRRRGQEARLRCSPMKGHSHVYWYRQLPEEGLKFMVYLQKENIIDESGMPKERFSAEFPKEGPSILRIQQVVRGDSAAYFCASSLDSSATNEKLFFGSGTQLSVL.

The CDR3 is CATSEPDRYTDTQYF. The CDR3 DNA is TGTGCCACCAGTGAACCAGACCGGTACACAGATACGCAGTATTTT. The chain couples TRBV24-1 to TRBJ2-3; no firm D call. The length of the CDR3 is 15 residues. Trimming took 4 bases from V and 2 from J, leaving 12 bases between them. Germline V gene sequence: CDR1 KGHDR, CDR2 SFDVKD.

The rearrangement joins TRBV4-2 to TRBJ2-1; TRBD1 is a possible D gene (5 bases). Germline CDR1 and CDR2: LGHNA and YNFKEQ. This CDR3 region has 15 residues. V lost 1 base and J 3 bases, leaving 10 bases between the germline ends. The CDR3 sequence is CASSQGARDYNEQFF. The CDR3 bases are TGTGCCAGCAGCCAAGGCGCCAGGGACTACAATGAGCAGTTCTTC.

The V gene is TRBV27, the J gene TRBJ2-4, with D perhaps being TRBD1 or TRBD2 (5 bases each). CDR1 and CDR2 (germline): MNHEY, SMNVEV (reference sequence). The germline V and J ends were trimmed by 2 bases and 0 bases, with 23 bases remaining between them. There are 20 residues in the CDR3. The CDR3: CASSLLPGPQQRLAKNIQYF. In nucleotides, the CDR3 is TGTGCCAGCAGTTTACTCCCGGGACCGCAGCAACGTCTAGCCAAAAACATTCAGTACTTC.

V usage is TRBV6-2 or TRBV6-3 and J usage is TRBJ1-5, with 11 bases aligning to TRBD1. V lost 4 bases, J lost 6 bases, and 8 bases stayed unmatched. CDR3 length equals 16 residues. Germline-derived CDR1 and CDR2 are MNHEY and SVGEGT. Written as DNA, the CDR3 is TGTGCCAGCAGTTCCCGGACAGGGGGCGAACCTCAGCCCCAGCATTTT. Protein sequence: CASSSRTGGEPQPQHF.